This section outlines one T cell receptor (beta chain) sequence together with its context. Unmatched junction bases numbered 7, after V lost 5 bases and J lost 4 bases. The CDR3 spans 16 residues. Germline V CDR1 and CDR2: SGHTA, FQGTGA. Method: immunoSEQ multiplex PCR; TCRdb's copy keeps in-frame clones and lacks some. The sample includes about 39,000 clones, about 88% of them seen just once. The entry originates in a study of T cell changes during pregnancy in multiple sclerosis. The V gene is TRBV7-3, the J gene TRBJ2-6; 8 bases are a match to TRBD2. This clonotype originated in a female donor with multiple sclerosis, enrolled in a pregnancy study. Sequenced here: CD8+ T cells from peripheral blood mononuclear cells, sampled in the first trimester of pregnancy. CDR3 sequence (DNA): TGTGCCAGCAGCCGGGGGGGGCTAGGAGGGGCCAACGTCCTGACTTTC. As protein: CASSRGGLGGANVLTF.